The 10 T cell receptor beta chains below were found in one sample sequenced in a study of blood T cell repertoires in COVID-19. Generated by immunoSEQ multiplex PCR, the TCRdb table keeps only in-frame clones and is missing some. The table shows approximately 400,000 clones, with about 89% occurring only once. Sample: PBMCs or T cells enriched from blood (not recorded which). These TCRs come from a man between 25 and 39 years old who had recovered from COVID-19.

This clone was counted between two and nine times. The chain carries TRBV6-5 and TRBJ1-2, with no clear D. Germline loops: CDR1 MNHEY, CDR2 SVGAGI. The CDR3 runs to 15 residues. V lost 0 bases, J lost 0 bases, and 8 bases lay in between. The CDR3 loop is CASSYSSGSNYGYTF. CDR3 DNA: TGTGCCAGCAGTTACTCGAGTGGTTCTAACTATGGCTACACCTTC.

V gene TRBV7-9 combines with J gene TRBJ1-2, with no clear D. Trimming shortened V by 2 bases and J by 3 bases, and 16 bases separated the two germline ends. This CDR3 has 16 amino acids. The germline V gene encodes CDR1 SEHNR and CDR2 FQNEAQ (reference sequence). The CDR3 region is CASSLPTWGVHYGYTF. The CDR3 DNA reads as TGTGCCAGCAGCTTACCAACCTGGGGAGTTCACTATGGCTACACCTTC.

The CDR3: CASSPGGRGQPQHF. The CDR3 DNA sequence: TGTGCCAGCAGCCCAGGAGGGCGAGGACAGCCCCAGCATTTT. The rearrangement uses TRBV7-9 and TRBJ1-5; D gene unclear. The length of the CDR3 is 14 residues. Trimming shortened V by 5 bases and J by 7 bases, and 15 bases separated the two germline ends. CDR1 and CDR2 from the germline V gene are SEHNR and FQNEAQ (reference sequence).

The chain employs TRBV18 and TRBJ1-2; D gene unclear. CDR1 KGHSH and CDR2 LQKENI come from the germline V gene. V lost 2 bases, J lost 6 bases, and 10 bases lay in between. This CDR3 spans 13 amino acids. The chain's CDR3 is CASSPLSADGYTF. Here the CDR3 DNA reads TGTGCCAGCTCACCATTATCCGCGGATGGCTACACCTTC.

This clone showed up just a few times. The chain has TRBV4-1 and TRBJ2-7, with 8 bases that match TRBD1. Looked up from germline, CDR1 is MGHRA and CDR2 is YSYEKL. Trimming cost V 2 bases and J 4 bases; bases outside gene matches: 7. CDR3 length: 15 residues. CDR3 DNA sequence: TGCGCCAGCAGCCAAAGTTCGACAGGGGCATACGAGCAGTACTTC. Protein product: CASSQSSTGAYEQYF.

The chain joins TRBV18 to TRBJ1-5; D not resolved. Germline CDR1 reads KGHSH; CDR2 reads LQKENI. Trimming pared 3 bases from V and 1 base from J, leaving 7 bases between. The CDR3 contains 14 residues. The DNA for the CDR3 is TGTGCCAGCTCACCTATACAGAGCAATCAGCCCCAGCATTTT. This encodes CASSPIQSNQPQHF.

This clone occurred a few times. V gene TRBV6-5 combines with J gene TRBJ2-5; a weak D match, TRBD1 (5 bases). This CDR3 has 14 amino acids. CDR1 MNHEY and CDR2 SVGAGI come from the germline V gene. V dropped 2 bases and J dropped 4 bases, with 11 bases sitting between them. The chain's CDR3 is CASSYMGPGETQYF. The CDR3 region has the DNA TGTGCCAGCAGTTACATGGGGCCGGGAGAGACCCAGTACTTC.

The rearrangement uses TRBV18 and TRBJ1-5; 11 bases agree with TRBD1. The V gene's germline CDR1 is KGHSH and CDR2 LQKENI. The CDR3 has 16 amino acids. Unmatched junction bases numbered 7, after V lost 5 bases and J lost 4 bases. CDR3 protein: CASSSGGTGGNQPQHF. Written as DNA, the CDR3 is TGTGCCAGCTCATCAGGGGGGACAGGGGGAAATCAGCCCCAGCATTTT. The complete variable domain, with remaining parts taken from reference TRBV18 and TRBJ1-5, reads NAGVMQNPRHLVRRRGQEARLRCSPMKGHSHVYWYRQLPEEGLKFMVYLQKENIIDESGMPKERFSAEFPKEGPSILRIQQVVRGDSAAYFCASSSGGTGGNQPQHFGDGTRLSIL.

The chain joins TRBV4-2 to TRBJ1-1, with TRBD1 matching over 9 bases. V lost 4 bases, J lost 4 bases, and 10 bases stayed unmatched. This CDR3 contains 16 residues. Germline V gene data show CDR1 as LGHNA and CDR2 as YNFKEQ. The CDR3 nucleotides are TGTGCCAGCAGCCCCATGATCGGACAGGGGAGCACTGAAGCTTTCTTT. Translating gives CASSPMIGQGSTEAFF.

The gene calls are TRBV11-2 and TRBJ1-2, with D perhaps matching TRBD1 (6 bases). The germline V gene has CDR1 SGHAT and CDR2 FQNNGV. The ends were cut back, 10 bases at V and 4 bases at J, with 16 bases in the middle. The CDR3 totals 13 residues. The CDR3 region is CATNDGGAYGYTF. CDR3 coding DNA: TGTGCCACCAATGACGGGGGGGCCTATGGCTACACCTTC.